This TCR beta chain was sequenced for a study of early T cells in non-severe SARS-CoV-2 infection. The wider study: Chains were not paired, and sequencing was done on bulk RNA from unsorted whole blood.

The CDR3 length is 16 residues. Germline-derived CDR1 and CDR2 are SGHTA and FQGNSA. Trimming removed 4 bases at V and 1 base at J, with 15 bases between. Unique molecular identifiers were affixed to single, distinct cDNA molecules. Via MiXCR, TCRdb re-called the 5' RACE reads, giving one row per CDR3 protein. The data show 60,000 or so distinct CDR3 sequences, over 7% seen once. To note about this clonotype: Its antigen remains unknown.

Whole-study results and caveats: Private and CD4 specificities were missed by VDJdb matching, which favored anti-spike CD8 responses.

The chain employs TRBV7-2 and TRBJ2-3; D possibly corresponds to TRBD2 (5 bases). The receptor was derived from an adult who was a healthcare worker with PCR-confirmed SARS-CoV-2 infection or an uninfected control (not recorded which). The specimen was whole blood. CDR3 protein: CASSWAPPGGTDTQYF. DNA of the CDR3: TGTGCCAGCAGCTGGGCCCCCCCCGGGGGCACAGATACGCAGTATTTT.